This entry features one T cell receptor beta chain sequence. The data were taken from a study of T cell responses to AZD1222 COVID-19 vaccine. The CDR3 is 14 residues long. From germline, CDR1 is SGHNT and CDR2 YYREEE (reference sequence). V was shortened by 0 bases and J by 2 bases, with 8 bases between the two germline ends. This table comes from immunoSEQ multiplex PCR, and its TCRdb copy is limited to in-frame clones, with some not included. There are 95,000 to 100,000 clones in the sample; less than 95% occur only once, and approximately 1.2% lies in the top ten. The chain carries TRBV5-4 and TRBJ2-5; D unresolved. The source of this sequence is an adult in good health. Material: peripheral blood, obtained on day 0 of AZD1222 vaccination. CDR3 region: CASSLETAQETQYF. The CDR3 DNA is TGTGCCAGCAGCTTGGAAACGGCTCAAGAGACCCAGTACTTC.